This T cell receptor (beta chain) was recorded in a study of patients and donors after allogeneic stem cell transplantation. TCRdb re-analysed the RT-PCR reads in MiXCR, keeping a single row per CDR3 protein. The top ten hold 5% to 6.5% of the sample, which has about 960,000 distinct CDR3 sequences, roughly 18% seen once. This clonotype was counted between two and nine times. V was shortened by 7 bases and J by 2 bases, with 17 bases between the two germline ends. Germline V gene sequence: CDR1 SQVTM, CDR2 ANQGSEA. CDR3 length equals 14 residues. Sequencing was done on a sample of blood, either unsorted or a sorted T cell fraction (not recorded which). The receptor comes from a human donor who was either an allogeneic HSCT recipient or a stem cell or donor lymphocyte infusion donor (not recorded which). It is not recorded whose cells these are; they may come from a transplant donor. V usage is TRBV29-1 and J usage is TRBJ1-2; a weak D match, TRBD1 (6 bases). The CDR3 reads CSASIGGVNYGYTF. CDR3 DNA: TGCAGCGCCTCCATCGGGGGCGTCAACTATGGCTACACCTTC.